These 7 T cell receptor beta chains share one sample of origin, sequenced in a study of Graves' ophthalmopathy and Graves' hyperthyroidism listed by TCRdb under 2018. The run used an Illumina HiSeq 2000. For repertoire sequencing, TCR beta CDR3 regions were amplified from RNA transcripts. A first-round RT-PCR used HTBI primers with the Qiagen OneStep RT-PCR kit, followed by a second-round multiplex PCR, size selection and purification. TCRdb itself trimmed the public reads at Q25 with fastp, ran MiXCR and retained productive beta chains. Every entry covers one CDR3 protein and lists the most common genes and DNA from its rows. Counted in this sample were hundreds of thousands of distinct CDR3 sequences; about 20% of them appeared once. Clones ranked in the top ten supply about 6.6% of the sample. Sequenced: peripheral blood. The receptor source for this set is a woman aged 18-29 years with stable Graves' hyperthyroidism. Some clones in this sample may be carry-over from other donors' samples. Donor details come from another sample of the same person, matched by shared clones.

This clonotype was counted a few times. The chain has TRBV18 and TRBJ1-6; a possible D gene is TRBD1 (6 bases). Trimming shortened V by 5 bases and J by 9 bases, and 11 bases separated the two germline ends. This CDR3 is 13 amino acids long. CDR1 is KGHSH and CDR2 is LQKENI in the germline V gene. CDR3 sequence: CASSADRSSPLHF. The CDR3 coding sequence is TGTGCCAGCTCAGCGGACAGATCTTCACCCCTCCACTTT. Looking up the rest from reference TRBV18 and TRBJ1-6 gives the full variable domain: NAGVMQNPRHLVRRRGQEARLRCSPMKGHSHVYWYRQLPEEGLKFMVYLQKENIIDESGMPKERFSAEFPKEGPSILRIQQVVRGDSAAYFCASSADRSSPLHFGNGTRLTVT.

This clonotype was recorded at least ten times. The rearrangement links TRBV10-1 to TRBJ1-5; the D is unclear. The CDR3 extends over 12 amino acids. The V gene's germline CDR1 is WNHNN and CDR2 SYGVQD (reference sequence). The V end was cut by 0 bases, the J end by 5 bases, with 2 bases between. CDR3 residues: CASSESDQPQHF. In DNA, the CDR3 is TGCGCCAGCAGTGAGTCGGATCAGCCCCAGCATTTT.

This clonotype came up many times. This chain uses TRBV5-1 with TRBJ1-5, with 7 bases matching TRBD1. Germline CDR1 SGHRS, CDR2 YFSETQ. With V trimmed by 4 bases and J by 3 bases, 4 bases remained unmatched. CDR3 length: 14 amino acids. The CDR3 loop is CASSVGTDNQPQHF. CDR3 DNA sequence: TGCGCCAGCAGCGTGGGGACAGACAATCAGCCCCAGCATTTT.

This clonotype was recorded many times. The chain combines TRBV12-3 or TRBV12-4 with TRBJ1-1; maybe TRBD1 (6 bases). There are 13 residues in the CDR3. V lost 6 bases, J lost 4 bases, and 12 bases lay in between. The CDR3 spells CASSGGGITEAFF. In DNA form, the CDR3 reads TGTGCCAGCAGCGGAGGGGGGATCACTGAAGCTTTCTTT.

This clonotype was observed many times. The rearrangement links TRBV6-5 to TRBJ2-7, with 9 bases identical to TRBD1. Germline V lookup: CDR1 MNHEY, CDR2 SVGAGI. The CDR3 consists of 15 residues. V trimming: 2 bases; J trimming: 2 bases; junction bases outside the gene matches: 4. CDR3 loop: CASSYPRTGAYEQYF. For the CDR3, the DNA is TGTGCCAGCAGTTACCCCCGGACAGGGGCCTACGAGCAGTACTTC.

This clonotype has ten or more counts. The chain is built from TRBV19 and TRBJ1-1; D might be TRBD1 (5 bases). Germline values: CDR1 LNHDA, CDR2 SQIVND (reference sequence). The CDR3 loop spans 13 amino acids. The V gene lost 5 bases and the J gene lost 2 bases, with 9 bases spanning the gap. The CDR3 DNA is TGTGCCAGTAGTTGGACATTTAACACTGAAGCTTTCTTT. It encodes CASSWTFNTEAFF.

This clonotype appeared many times. J is TRBJ1-5 and V is TRBV27; D is unresolved. Trimming took 0 bases from V and 3 from J, leaving 12 bases between them. CDR1 is MNHEY, CDR2 SMNVEV, per germline (reference sequence). The CDR3 runs to 16 residues. CDR3 DNA: TGTGCCAGCAGTTTATCGAGCTCCGGTCCCAATCAGCCCCAGCATTTT. Protein: CASSLSSSGPNQPQHF.